The source of this TCR beta chain is a study of cytomegalovirus exposure and HLA in healthy donors. This CDR3 contains 13 residues. From germline, CDR1 is KGHSH and CDR2 LQKENI. V was shortened by 1 base and J by 3 bases, with 7 bases between the two germline ends. Healthy donors of bone marrow made up the group. PCR primers comprised 60 Vbeta and 13 Jbeta primers. TCRdb's copy holds only in-frame clones and misses some; the assay was immunoSEQ multiplex PCR. The sample shows approximately 44,000 clones, roughly 87% of them seen only once. What was sequenced was PBMCs. The chain has TRBV18 and TRBJ2-7; D unresolved. The source of this sequence is a woman aged 35 to 49 in good health and CMV-seropositive. For the CDR3, the DNA is TGTGCCAGCTCACCACGGAGTAACTACGAGCAGTACTTC. Its protein is CASSPRSNYEQYF.